This TCR beta chain was documented in a study of blood T cell repertoires in COVID-19. Turning to the study itself: The origin of the acute and convalescent COVID-19 samples was the United States, Italy and Spain. Nucleic acid was either cDNA or gDNA, and it came from T cells, B-cell-depleted T cells, or PBMCs.

The CDR3 covers 14 residues. V shed 5 bases and J 5 bases; nucleotides not matched to a gene: 7. CDR1 is SGHTA and CDR2 is FQGNSA in the germline V gene. Per the authors' pipeline: Quantification of nucleated cells was approximated via reference gene primer amplification. Measured with immunoSEQ multiplex PCR; TCRdb has only the in-frame clones, and not every one. The D gene and trimming were derived from the DNA, and the V and J assignments and clone size from that table. Of about 220,000 clones listed, 86% are singletons. The genes are TRBV7-2 and TRBJ2-5; 8 positions agree with TRBD1. This TCR came from a young man who had recovered from COVID-19. The sequenced material came from peripheral blood. CDR3 loop: CASSVAGGWETQYF. CDR3 bases: TGTGCCAGCAGCGTCGCAGGGGGCTGGGAGACCCAGTACTTC.